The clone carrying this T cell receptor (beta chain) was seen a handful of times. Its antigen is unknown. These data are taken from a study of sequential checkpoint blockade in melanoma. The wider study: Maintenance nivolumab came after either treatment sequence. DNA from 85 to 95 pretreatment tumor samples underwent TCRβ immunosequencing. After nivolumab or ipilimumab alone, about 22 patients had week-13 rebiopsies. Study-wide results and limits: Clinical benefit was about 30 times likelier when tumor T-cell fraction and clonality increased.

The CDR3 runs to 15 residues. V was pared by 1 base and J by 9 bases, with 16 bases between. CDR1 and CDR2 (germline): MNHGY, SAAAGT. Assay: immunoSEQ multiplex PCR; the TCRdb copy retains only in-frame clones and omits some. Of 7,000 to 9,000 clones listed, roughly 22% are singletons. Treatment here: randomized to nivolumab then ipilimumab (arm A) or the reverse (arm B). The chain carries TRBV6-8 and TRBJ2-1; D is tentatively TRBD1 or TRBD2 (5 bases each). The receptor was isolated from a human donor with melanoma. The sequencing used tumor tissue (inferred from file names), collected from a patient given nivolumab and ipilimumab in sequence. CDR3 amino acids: CASSYLPGAVSEQFF. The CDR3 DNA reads TGTGCCAGCAGTTACTTACCCGGGGCGGTTAGTGAGCAGTTCTTC.